The entry below describes one TCR beta chain. No antigen is known for it. The data were obtained in a study of T cell responses to AZD1222 COVID-19 vaccine. The wider study: Pooling of second doses given at about 4 or about 12 weeks was done.

Study outcomes and limitations: It should be noted that donors were predominantly white British and more often female, and clonal diversity was possibly underestimated. Vaccine-associated CD4 TCRs spanned spike, dominant at 160-218 and 743-854. Once two AZD1222 doses were given, Spike-specific TCR breadth and depth went up.

Germline-derived CDR1 and CDR2 are SGHVS and FNYEAQ. This CDR3 spans 15 amino acids. V lost 3 bases, J lost 1 base, and 12 bases lay in between. Sequenced by immunoSEQ multiplex PCR; TCRdb stores in-frame clones only, minus some. The sample has approximately 170,000 clones; 80% to 90% are singletons. Here the sequenced sample was peripheral blood, taken on day 0 of AZD1222 vaccination. V and J are TRBV7-6 and TRBJ2-5, with D possibly TRBD2 on 5 matching bases. This receptor was identified in an adult in good health. This chain's CDR3 is CASSLALASQETQYF. In DNA form, the CDR3 reads TGTGCCAGCAGCTTGGCCTTAGCGAGCCAAGAGACCCAGTACTTC.